Below are 21 T cell receptor beta chains sequenced from a single sample in a study of shared clonotypes between healthy human individuals. Naive CD8 cells lacked CD45RO, underwent positive selection for CCR7 and left out terminally differentiated effector memory CD45RA+ cells. The data were produced by immunoSEQ multiplex PCR, yet TCRdb's version contains in-frame clones alone and is incomplete. The sample lists some 2,000,000 clones, approximately 94% occurring once. The sample taken for sequencing was naive CD8+ T cells sorted from blood. These receptors originate from a man aged 18-30 years in good health.

The chain combines TRBV30 with TRBJ2-2; 7 nucleotides match TRBD1. V lost 0 bases and J lost 5; bases outside the gene matches: 9. Per the germline V gene, CDR1 is GTSNPN and CDR2 is SVGIG (reference sequence). The CDR3 sequence is 16 residues long. The CDR3 is CAWSVPERGRTGELFF. The CDR3 DNA follows: TGTGCCTGGAGTGTACCGGAGAGGGGGCGTACCGGGGAGCTGTTTTTT.

V usage is TRBV2 and J usage is TRBJ1-1, with a weak D call TRBD1 (6 bases). The CDR3 totals 12 residues. The V and J ends lost 1 base and 11 bases respectively, with 11 bases between them. Per germline, CDR1 SNHLY and CDR2 FYNNEI. CDR3 sequence: CASSEDGQLAFF. In nucleotides, the CDR3 is TGTGCCAGCAGTGAAGACGGACAGTTGGCTTTCTTT.

Regarding this clone: At the DNA level, this CDR3 is encoded by other sequences in the same sample as well. This chain uses TRBV27 with TRBJ1-2, with D unclear. CDR1 MNHEY and CDR2 SMNVEV come from the germline V gene (reference sequence). The CDR3 extends over 13 amino acids. Trimming removed 0 bases from V and 3 bases from J, with 5 bases in between. CDR3 nucleotides: TGTGCCAGCAGTTTATCAGGACACTATGGCTACACCTTC. Encoded protein: CASSLSGHYGYTF.

V gene TRBV27 combines with J gene TRBJ2-7; TRBD1 matches 8 bases. The CDR3 is made up of 15 amino acids. Losses at the gene ends were 10 bases for V and 2 bases for J; bases not matched to a gene: 13. Germline V lookup: CDR1 MNHEY, CDR2 SMNVEV (reference sequence). CDR3 residues: CATSTPDRVPYEQYF. For the CDR3, the DNA is TGTGCCACCTCTACTCCGGACAGGGTTCCCTACGAGCAGTACTTC.

This chain joins TRBV11-2 and TRBJ2-2; D not resolved. The V end was cut by 7 bases, the J end by 6 bases, with 9 bases between. Germline assignment: CDR1 SGHAT and CDR2 FQNNGV. The CDR3 consists of 12 residues. The CDR3 DNA follows: TGTGCCAGCACCGCCCCCGCCGGGGAGCTGTTTTTT. This translates into CASTAPAGELFF. The full variable domain, completed using reference TRBV11-2 and TRBJ2-2, is EAGVAQSPRYKIIEKRQSVAFWCNPISGHATLYWYQQILGQGPKLLIQFQNNGVVDDSQLPKDRFSAERLKGVDSTLKIQPAKLEDSAVYLCASTAPAGELFFGEGSRLTVL.

The V call is TRBV12-5, the J call TRBJ2-2; possible D gene TRBD2, 6 bases. Trimming removed 9 bases from V and 4 bases from J, with 15 bases in between. This CDR3 region has 14 residues. Germline CDR1 LGHNT, CDR2 FRNRAP. DNA for the CDR3: TGTGCTAGCGGTGGGAGGCCTCTCACCGGGGAGCTGTTTTTT. Translated: CASGGRPLTGELFF. Drawing the rest from reference TRBV12-5 and TRBJ2-2, the complete variable domain is DARVTQTPRHKVTEMGQEVTMRCQPILGHNTVFWYRQTMMQGLELLAYFRNRAPLDDSGMPKDRFSAEMPDATLATLKIQPSEPRDSAVYFCASGGRPLTGELFFGEGSRLTVL.

CDR3 DNA sequence: TGTGCCAGCGGATATATCGAAGGACTAGCGCACCTCCCCGAGCAGTTCTTC. Encoded protein: CASGYIEGLAHLPEQFF. V gene TRBV5-6 combines with J gene TRBJ2-1; 9 bases fit TRBD2. J lost 10 bases, V lost 7 bases, and 21 bases had no gene match. Per germline, CDR1 SGHDT and CDR2 YYEEEE. The CDR3 sequence is 17 residues long.

Points on this clone: Other nucleotide sequences in the sample specify the same CDR3. V and J are TRBV5-4 and TRBJ2-2, with TRBD2 as a possible D gene (5 bases). Germline V lookup: CDR1 SGHNT, CDR2 YYREEE (reference sequence). Trimming pared 2 bases from V and 6 bases from J, leaving 8 bases between. The CDR3 extends over 13 amino acids. The CDR3: CASSFRGAGELFF. For the CDR3, the DNA is TGTGCCAGCAGCTTTCGGGGAGCCGGGGAGCTGTTTTTT.

A remark on this clone: The same CDR3 arises from other DNA sequences in this sample as well. The CDR3 nucleotides are TGTGCCAGCAGCCCCTGGGGAGGGACTGAAGCTTTCTTT. This translates into CASSPWGGTEAFF. The chain joins TRBV27 to TRBJ1-1; D remains ambiguous. Trimming shortened V by 6 bases and J by 5 bases, and 13 bases separated the two germline ends. Germline CDR1 MNHEY, CDR2 SMNVEV (reference sequence). The CDR3 length is 13 residues.

Worth noting for this clone: This CDR3 is also generated by other DNA sequences in the sample. The chain employs TRBV6-5 and TRBJ1-3; unclear D gene. The V gene lost 2 bases and the J gene lost 0 bases, with 8 bases spanning the gap. The CDR3 loop spans 15 amino acids. Germline V CDR1 and CDR2: MNHEY, SVGAGI. The CDR3 DNA follows: TGTGCCAGCAGTTACGACGGGAACTCTGGAAACACCATATATTTT. As protein: CASSYDGNSGNTIYF.

This clone came up once. The CDR3 region has the DNA TGTGCCAGCAGCCCAACGGACGATTATGGCTACACCTTC. As protein: CASSPTDDYGYTF. The chain couples TRBV9 to TRBJ1-2; no firm D call. V dropped 4 bases and J dropped 5 bases, with 12 bases sitting between them. This CDR3 contains 13 residues. The V gene's germline CDR1 is SGDLS and CDR2 YYNGEE.

The chain has TRBV2 and TRBJ1-4, with 8 positions matching TRBD1. The germline CDR1 and CDR2 sequences are SNHLY and FYNNEI. V was pared by 5 bases and J by 5 bases, with 10 bases of the junction left unmatched. This CDR3 is 16 amino acids long. The CDR3 bases are TGTGCCAGCAGTAATCCCGGACAGGGCTTGAATGAAAAACTGTTTTTT. Amino acid sequence: CASSNPGQGLNEKLFF.

The V and J genes are TRBV28 and TRBJ2-1; D is possibly TRBD1 (5 bases). The V end was cut by 3 bases, the J end by 8 bases, with 17 bases between. The CDR3 extends over 15 amino acids. The germline gives CDR1 MDHEN, CDR2 SYDVKM. CDR3 residues: CASSFRQTPFDEQFF. Here the CDR3 DNA reads TGTGCCAGCAGTTTCCGACAGACCCCTTTTGATGAGCAGTTCTTC.

The chain recombines TRBV11-2 with TRBJ1-1; no clear D. Germline V gene lookup returns CDR1 SGHAT and CDR2 FQNNGV. CDR3 length equals 15 residues. The ends were cut back, 1 base at V and 10 bases at J, with 19 bases in the middle. This chain's CDR3 is CASSLVAGIMNTAFF. In nucleotides, the CDR3 is TGTGCCAGCAGCTTAGTTGCCGGAATAATGAACACAGCTTTCTTT.

This clone was found once. The CDR3 DNA reads TGTGCCAGCAGTGCCTCAGGGACCGGGGAGCTGTTTTTT. Its translation: CASSASGTGELFF. V usage is TRBV25-1 and J usage is TRBJ2-2; a weak D match, TRBD1 (5 bases). V shed 4 bases and J shed 5 bases, with 8 bases lying between them. The CDR3 has 13 amino acids. The germline gives CDR1 MGHDK, CDR2 SYGVNS. Together with reference TRBV25-1 and TRBJ2-2, the CDR3 gives the full variable domain: EADIYQTPRYLVIGTGKKITLECSQTMGHDKMYWYQQDPGMELHLIHYSYGVNSTEKGDLSSESTVSRIRTEHFPLTLESARPSHTSQYLCASSASGTGELFFGEGSRLTVL.

This clone was seen just once. The chain is built from TRBV5-1 and TRBJ2-6; 7 nucleotides match TRBD1. Losses at the gene ends were 7 bases for V and 0 bases for J; bases not matched to a gene: 7. The V gene's germline CDR1 is SGHRS and CDR2 YFSETQ. This CDR3 contains 16 residues. The CDR3 protein is CASFKGASSGANVLTF. Here the CDR3 DNA reads TGCGCCAGCTTTAAGGGGGCCTCCTCTGGGGCCAACGTCCTGACTTTC.

The gene calls are TRBV5-6 and TRBJ1-1; the D is unclear. The CDR3 extends over 13 amino acids. Germline CDR1 and CDR2: SGHDT and YYEEEE. V was trimmed by 6 bases and J by 3 bases, leaving 12 bases between them. The CDR3 reads CASKLREDTEAFF. As DNA, the CDR3 is TGTGCCAGCAAACTACGGGAGGACACTGAAGCTTTCTTT.

A note on this clone: Other DNA sequences from this sample encode an identical CDR3 as well. The V call is TRBV9, the J call TRBJ1-1, with D unclear. The CDR3 sequence is 11 residues long. Germline V CDR1 and CDR2: SGDLS, YYNGEE. The V end was cut by 4 bases, the J end by 4 bases, with 5 bases between. CDR3 sequence (DNA): TGTGCCAGCAGCACCGGCACTGAAGCTTTCTTT. As protein: CASSTGTEAFF.

Regarding this clone: Other DNA sequences in the same sample also yield this CDR3. This sequence joins TRBV5-1 and TRBJ1-2; D possibly corresponds to TRBD1 (6 bases). The CDR3 sequence is 15 residues long. Trimming pared 0 bases from V and 0 bases from J, leaving 9 bases between. The germline CDR1 and CDR2 sequences are SGHRS and YFSETQ. The CDR3 region has the DNA TGCGCCAGCAGCTTGGCACAGGGCCCTAACTATGGCTACACCTTC. This codes for CASSLAQGPNYGYTF.

The rearrangement links TRBV9 to TRBJ2-7, with D possibly TRBD2 on 5 matching bases. CDR3 size: 13 residues. V was shortened by 3 bases and J by 0 bases, with 7 bases between the two germline ends. Germline V CDR1 and CDR2: SGDLS, YYNGEE. DNA for the CDR3: TGTGCCAGCAGCGGCGCGGGCTCCTACGAGCAGTACTTC. Translation: CASSGAGSYEQYF.

As concerns this clone: The same CDR3 also results from other DNA sequences found in this sample. The chain uses TRBV18 and TRBJ2-7, with D maybe TRBD1 (5 bases). The germline gives CDR1 KGHSH, CDR2 LQKENI. Trimming removed 0 bases from V and 0 bases from J, with 6 bases in between. The CDR3 loop spans 14 amino acids. The CDR3 here is CASSPPGHSYEQYF. The CDR3, as DNA: TGTGCCAGCTCACCACCTGGACACTCCTACGAGCAGTACTTC.